This entry lists 4 T cell receptor beta chains sequenced from one sample in a study of patients and donors after allogeneic stem cell transplantation. TCRdb fed the RT-PCR reads into MiXCR, producing one record per CDR3 protein. Here the sample spans fewer than 500,000 distinct CDR3 sequences, roughly 16% being singletons. Specimen: blood, either unsorted or a sorted T cell fraction (not recorded which). The receptor set was obtained from a human donor who was either an allogeneic HSCT recipient or a stem cell or donor lymphocyte infusion donor (not recorded which). It is not recorded whose cells these are; they may come from a transplant donor.

This clonotype was seen more than once but under ten times. The rearrangement links TRBV5-1 to TRBJ2-7; TRBD1 or TRBD2 may be the D gene (5 bases each). The CDR3 length is 16 residues. Trimming shortened V by 4 bases and J by 2 bases, and 19 bases separated the two germline ends. The V gene's germline CDR1 is SGHRS and CDR2 YFSETQ. This CDR3 is CASSRGLPLPTYEQYF. The CDR3 coding sequence is TGCGCCAGCAGCCGGGGCCTCCCACTCCCCACCTACGAGCAGTACTTC.

The V and J genes are TRBV12-3 or TRBV12-4 and TRBJ2-5, with 9 bases identical to TRBD2. V shed 3 bases and J 5 bases; nucleotides not matched to a gene: 7. The CDR3 is 15 residues long. As DNA, the CDR3 is TGTGCCAGCAGTTTGTTTGCGGGGGGGCGCGAGACCCAGTACTTC. This codes for CASSLFAGGRETQYF.

This clonotype was counted between two and nine times. The CDR3 bases are TGTGCCAGCAGACGAAGGGGTAGGTCCACCTACGAGCAGTACTTC. It encodes CASRRRGRSTYEQYF. The genes are TRBV12-3 or TRBV12-4 and TRBJ2-7, with TRBD1 as a possible D gene (5 bases). The CDR3 has 15 amino acids. Trimming pared 6 bases from V and 2 bases from J, leaving 17 bases between.

The J gene is TRBJ2-7, the V gene TRBV29-1; D remains ambiguous. The CDR3 spans 14 residues. Germline loops: CDR1 SQVTM, CDR2 ANQGSEA. V gave up 6 bases and J gave up 3 bases, with 18 bases separating them. The CDR3 sequence: CSVLDGPGLYEQYF. CDR3 in DNA: TGCAGCGTCTTGGACGGTCCCGGTCTCTACGAGCAGTACTTC.